Here is one TCR beta chain with its context. Its target is unknown. The data are from a study of neoadjuvant anti-PD-1 for oral cavity cancer. Study findings and constraints: Post-nivolumab, blood T cell clonality was significantly elevated in non-responders.

Trimming left V 3 bases short and J 0 bases short, with 18 bases between. This CDR3 comprises 17 residues. CDR1 is MDHEN and CDR2 is SYDVKM in the germline V gene. Patients had HPV-negative, locally advanced oral cavity squamous cell carcinoma. PBMCs were not maintained or expanded in culture before analysis. Measured with immunoSEQ multiplex PCR; TCRdb has only the in-frame clones, and not every one. The table has about 14,000 clones, over 55% seen once; the top ten hold roughly 2.6%. The TCR was taken from a person aged 40 to 85 with oral cavity squamous cell carcinoma. Sequenced here: PBMCs, sampled before nivolumab (anti-PD-1) treatment. The rearrangement uses TRBV28 and TRBJ2-7, with D possibly TRBD2 on 6 matching bases. For the CDR3, the DNA is TGTGCCAGCAGTTTTCTCAGTACTAGCCCACTCTCCTACGAGCAGTACTTC. Protein product: CASSFLSTSPLSYEQYF.